This TCR beta chain came from a study of blood T cells in healthy people across ages. Study summary: Template switching recovered approximately one barcoded beta molecule for every two T cells.

For the second PCR, which ran for about 7 to 12 cycles, a sample-barcoded 5' primer and a J-beta primer mix were used. TCRdb reprocessed the 5' RACE reads via MiXCR and lists one record per CDR3 protein. Among about 680,000 distinct CDR3 sequences listed, 49% were seen once. Per germline, CDR1 MNHEY and CDR2 SVGEGT. Trimming cost V 2 bases and J 2 bases, with 12 bases left between them. This CDR3 is 15 amino acids long. This clonotype originated in an older woman in good health. V is TRBV6-2 or TRBV6-3 and J is TRBJ2-5; D ambiguous. Sequences were obtained from blood. This CDR3 reads CASSYPIMFQETQYF. In nucleotides, the CDR3 is TGTGCCAGCAGTTACCCCATTATGTTTCAAGAGACCCAGTACTTC.